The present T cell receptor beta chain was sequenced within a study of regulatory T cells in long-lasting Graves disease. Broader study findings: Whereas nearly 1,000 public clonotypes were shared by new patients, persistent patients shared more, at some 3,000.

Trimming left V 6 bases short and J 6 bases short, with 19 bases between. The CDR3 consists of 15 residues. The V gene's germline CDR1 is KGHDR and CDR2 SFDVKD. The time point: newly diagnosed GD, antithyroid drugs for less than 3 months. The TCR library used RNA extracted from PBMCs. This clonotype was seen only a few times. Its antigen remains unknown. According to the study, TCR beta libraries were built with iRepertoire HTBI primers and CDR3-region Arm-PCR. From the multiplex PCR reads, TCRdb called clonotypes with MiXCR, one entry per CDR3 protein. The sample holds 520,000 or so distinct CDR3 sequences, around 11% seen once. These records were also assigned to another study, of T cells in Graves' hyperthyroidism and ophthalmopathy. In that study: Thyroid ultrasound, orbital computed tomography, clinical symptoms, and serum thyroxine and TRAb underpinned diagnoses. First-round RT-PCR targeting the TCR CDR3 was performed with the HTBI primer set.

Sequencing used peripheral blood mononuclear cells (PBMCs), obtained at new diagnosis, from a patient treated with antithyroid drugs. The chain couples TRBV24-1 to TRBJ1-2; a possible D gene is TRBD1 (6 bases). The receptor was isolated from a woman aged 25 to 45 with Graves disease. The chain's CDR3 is CATSPLGYRDDGYTF. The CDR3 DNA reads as TGTGCCACCAGTCCTCTAGGGTACAGGGATGATGGCTACACCTTC.